This TCR beta chain was retrieved from a study of cytomegalovirus exposure and HLA in healthy donors. Overall study context: In a later analysis, it was reported that the roughly 120 validation repertoires had been produced on the same platform as the 550 to 850 repertoires belonging to the first cohort.

Assay used: immunoSEQ multiplex PCR; TCRdb lists only in-frame clones, some missing. The sample records 150,000 or so clones, roughly nine tenths being singletons. Separate from the approximately 650-subject first cohort, the roughly 120-subject validation cohort was the one that the donors belonged to. Study observations and caveats: The study labeled 164 TCR beta chains cytomegalovirus-associated. Within the 100 to 150 validation repertoires, first-cohort TCR clusters tended to co-occur, according to a later analysis.

Turning to this clone: As yet, its antigen is unknown.

Germline V gene sequence: CDR1 SGHNT, CDR2 YYREEE (reference sequence). This CDR3 is 15 amino acids long. Trimming removed 4 bases from V and 5 bases from J; junction bases left unmatched: 9. Sequencing used PBMCs. The genes are TRBV5-4 and TRBJ2-1, with 7 bases that match TRBD2. The receptor was isolated from a woman between 18 and 29 years old in good health and CMV-seropositive. CDR3 sequence (DNA): TGTGCCAGCAGCACTTGGCTAGCGGAGAACAATGAGCAGTTCTTC. Encoded protein: CASSTWLAENNEQFF.